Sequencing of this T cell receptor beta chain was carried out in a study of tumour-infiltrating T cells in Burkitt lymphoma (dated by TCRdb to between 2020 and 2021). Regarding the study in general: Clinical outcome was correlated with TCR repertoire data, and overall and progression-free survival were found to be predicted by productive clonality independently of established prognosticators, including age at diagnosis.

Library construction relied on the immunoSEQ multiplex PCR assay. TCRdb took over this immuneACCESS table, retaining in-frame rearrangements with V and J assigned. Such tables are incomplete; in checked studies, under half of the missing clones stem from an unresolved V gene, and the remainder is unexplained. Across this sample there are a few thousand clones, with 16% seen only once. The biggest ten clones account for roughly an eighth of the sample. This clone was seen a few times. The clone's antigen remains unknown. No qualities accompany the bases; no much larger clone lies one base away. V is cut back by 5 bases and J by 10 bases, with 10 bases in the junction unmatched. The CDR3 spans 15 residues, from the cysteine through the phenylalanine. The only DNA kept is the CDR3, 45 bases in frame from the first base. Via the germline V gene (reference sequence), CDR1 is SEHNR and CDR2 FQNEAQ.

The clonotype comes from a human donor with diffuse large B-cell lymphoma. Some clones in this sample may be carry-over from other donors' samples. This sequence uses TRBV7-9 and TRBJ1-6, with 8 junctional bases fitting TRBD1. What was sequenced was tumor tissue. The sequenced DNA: TGTGCCAGCAGCCCATTGGACAGGGTAGGATCACCCCTCCACTTT. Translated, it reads CASSPLDRVGSPLHF.